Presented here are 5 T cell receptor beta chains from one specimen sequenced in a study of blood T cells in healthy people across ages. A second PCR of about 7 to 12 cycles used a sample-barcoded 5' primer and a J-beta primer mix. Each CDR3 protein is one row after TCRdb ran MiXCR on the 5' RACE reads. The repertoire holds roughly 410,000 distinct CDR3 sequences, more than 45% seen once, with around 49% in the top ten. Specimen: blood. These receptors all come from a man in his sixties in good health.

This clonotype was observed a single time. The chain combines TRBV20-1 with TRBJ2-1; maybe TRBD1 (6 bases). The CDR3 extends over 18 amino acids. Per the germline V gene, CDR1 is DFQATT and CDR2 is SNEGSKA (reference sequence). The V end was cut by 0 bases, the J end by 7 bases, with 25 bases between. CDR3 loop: CSARDGQTTQTRGNEQFF. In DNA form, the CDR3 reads TGCAGTGCTAGAGATGGACAGACCACACAAACTAGGGGAAATGAGCAGTTCTTC.

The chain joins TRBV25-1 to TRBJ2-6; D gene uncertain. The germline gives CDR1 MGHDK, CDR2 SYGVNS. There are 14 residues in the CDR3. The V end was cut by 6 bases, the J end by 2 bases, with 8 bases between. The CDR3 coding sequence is TGTGCCAGCAGCCCGCGGACTGGGGCCAACGTCCTGACTTTC. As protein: CASSPRTGANVLTF.

CDR3 bases: TGTGCCAGCAGCCGGCTAAACTCCTACAATGAGCAGTTCTTC. Amino acids: CASSRLNSYNEQFF. The rearrangement joins TRBV6-1 to TRBJ2-1; D remains unclear. CDR3 size: 14 residues. CDR1 is MNHNS, CDR2 SASEGT, per germline. V lost 6 bases and J 0 bases, leaving 9 bases between the germline ends.

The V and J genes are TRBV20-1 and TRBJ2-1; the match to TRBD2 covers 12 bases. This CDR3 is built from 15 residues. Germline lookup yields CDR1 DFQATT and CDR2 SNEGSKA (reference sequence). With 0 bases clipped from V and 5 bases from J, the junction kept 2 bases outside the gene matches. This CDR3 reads CSARERTSGDNEQFF. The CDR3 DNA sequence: TGCAGTGCTAGAGAGCGGACTAGCGGGGACAATGAGCAGTTCTTC.

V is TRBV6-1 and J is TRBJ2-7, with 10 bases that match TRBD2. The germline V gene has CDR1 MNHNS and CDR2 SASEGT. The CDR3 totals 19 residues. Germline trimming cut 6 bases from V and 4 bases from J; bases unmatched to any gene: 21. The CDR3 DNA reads TGTGCCAGCAGCCTCAGCGGGAGGGCTAGCGGGTCCGGCGGGTACGAGCAGTACTTC. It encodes CASSLSGRASGSGGYEQYF.